These 9 T cell receptor beta chains were all obtained from the same sample, sequenced in a study of T-cell memory formation after mild COVID-19. TCRdb used MiXCR to reprocess the 5' RACE reads, holding one entry per CDR3 protein. The data show some 15,000 distinct CDR3 sequences, with roughly a fifth seen just once and 49% held by the top ten. Sequencing was done on a sample of PBMCs or a T cell subset sorted from them (not recorded which). The receptors come from an adult woman who had mild COVID-19 (a few samples of this study predate the infection). Cell type and time point are not known.

V usage is TRBV9 and J usage is TRBJ2-5; D is ambiguous. V was cut by 0 bases and J by 2 bases, with 8 bases left in between. Germline CDR1 reads SGDLS; CDR2 reads YYNGEE. The CDR3 runs to 14 residues. CDR3 nucleotide sequence: TGTGCCAGCAGCGTAGCTAACAGTCAAGAGACCCAGTACTTC. This codes for CASSVANSQETQYF.

This clonotype was recorded at least ten times. V is TRBV28 and J is TRBJ2-1; the match to TRBD2 covers 12 bases. Germline CDR1 reads MDHEN; CDR2 reads SYDVKM. The CDR3 has 15 amino acids. V lost 5 bases and J lost 4; bases outside the gene matches: 3. CDR3 nucleotides: TGTGCCAGCAGTCCTAGCGGGAGGGGGTACAATGAGCAGTTCTTC. The encoded protein is CASSPSGRGYNEQFF.

This clonotype was observed many times. The chain has TRBV19 and TRBJ2-1; 7 positions agree with TRBD2. CDR3 length: 13 amino acids. V lost 3 bases and J lost 9; bases outside the gene matches: 5. Germline V gene sequence: CDR1 LNHDA, CDR2 SQIVND (reference sequence). The CDR3 bases are TGTGCCAGTAGTATTGTAGCGGGCCCTGAGCAGTTCTTC. It yields the protein CASSIVAGPEQFF.

This clonotype occurred many times. The chain uses TRBV9 and TRBJ1-5, with a weak D call TRBD1 (6 bases). The germline V gene has CDR1 SGDLS and CDR2 YYNGEE. This CDR3 has 19 amino acids. V lost 4 bases and J lost 0, with 23 bases in between. The CDR3 DNA follows: TGTGCCAGCAGCAACAGACAGGTTTCCACCACTTATAGCAATCAGCCCCAGCATTTT. Protein product: CASSNRQVSTTYSNQPQHF.

Ten or more counts support this clonotype. The V call is TRBV6-2 or TRBV6-3, the J call TRBJ2-1, with 12 bases fitting TRBD2. Germline-derived CDR1 and CDR2 are MNHEY and SVGEGT. The CDR3 loop spans 15 amino acids. The J segment lost 7 bases and the V segment lost 7 bases, leaving 8 bases of the junction unmatched. The CDR3 here is CASIRLAGVGNEQFF. CDR3 bases: TGTGCCAGCATTCGACTAGCGGGAGTTGGTAATGAGCAGTTCTTC.

This clonotype was found many times. The chain combines TRBV2 with TRBJ2-5; D not resolved. The length of the CDR3 is 11 residues. Germline-derived CDR1 and CDR2 are SNHLY and FYNNEI. With 6 bases removed from V and 3 bases from J, the gap between germline ends came to 5 bases. The CDR3 DNA reads TGTGCCAGCAGAACGGAAGAGACCCAGTACTTC. Residues: CASRTEETQYF.

This chain connects TRBV21-1 to TRBJ1-4; whether TRBD1, the table's D call, matches the DNA was not checked. TRBV21-1 corresponds to a pseudogene. The CDR3 loop spans 24 amino acids. CDR3 loop: CASSISPGTGTLRGATASNEKLFF. In nucleotides, the CDR3 is TGTGCCAGCAGCATCTCCCCAGGGACAGGGACCCTTAGAGGAGCAACAGCGTCTAATGAAAAACTGTTTTTT.

This clonotype was recorded once. This chain's CDR3 is CASSSPNLGQEKLFF. The CDR3 region has the DNA TGTGCCAGCAGTTCCCCGAATTTAGGACAGGAAAAACTGTTTTTT. The chain recombines TRBV6-5 with TRBJ1-4, with D perhaps TRBD1 (6 bases). The V gene's germline CDR1 is MNHEY and CDR2 SVGAGI. The CDR3 spans 15 residues. Trimming shortened V by 4 bases and J by 8 bases, and 17 bases separated the two germline ends.

This clonotype was detected ten times or more. Written as DNA, the CDR3 is TGCGCCAGCAGCCCTGACTACGAGGGACTAGCGGGGGCTTCACCGAACACCGGGGAGCTGTTTTTT. It codes for CASSPDYEGLAGASPNTGELFF. The genes are TRBV4-3 and TRBJ2-2; TRBD2 agrees at 14 bases. With 4 bases clipped from V and 0 bases from J, the junction kept 16 bases outside the gene matches. Germline V gene sequence: CDR1 LGHNA, CDR2 YSLEER. This CDR3 comprises 22 residues.